This TCR beta chain emerged from a study of T cell repertoires in cytomegalovirus infection (dated by TCRdb to the late 2010s). Some background on the complete study: Because public TCR beta signatures pointed to carriage of CMV infection together with the matching HLA type, the HLA type of each donor mattered for the analysis.

At the junction V is shortened by 3 bases and J by 2 bases, with 9 bases in between. Spanning cysteine to phenylalanine, the CDR3 consists of 14 amino acids. Just the 42-base CDR3 DNA is kept, in frame starting at base 1. CDR1 MDHEN and CDR2 SYDVKM were looked up in the germline V gene. About this clonotype: What antigen it recognizes has not been identified. No per-base quality is available; no much larger clone lies one base away.

Sequencer: Illumina HiSeq 1500. The public reads were quality trimmed at Q25 with fastp and then assembled into clones with MiXCR by TCRdb, keeping productive beta chains. Rows are unified per CDR3 protein, each entry keeping the most common DNA and genes. The sample table contains approximately 180,000 distinct CDR3 sequences; only one count was recorded for about a sixth of them. Under 30% of the sample is held by the ten biggest clonotypes. The paper as a whole reports these results and caveats: In the ex vivo response, HLA-C-restricted CMV-specific TCR beta clonotypes were dominant, and in two of eight donors the single most frequent clonotype came from this HLA-C-restricted group. In both this cohort and an independent cohort of 352 donors, the cumulative frequency of public TCR beta family members distinguished carriers of CMV infection plus the relevant HLA type.

The sequence is built from TRBV28 and TRBJ2-3, with no reliable assignment of the D segment. Sequences were obtained from CD8+ T cells from PBMCs. The receptor was derived from a human donor in good health (CMV status not recorded). Some clones in this sample may be carry-over from other donors' samples. The DNA is TGTGCCAGCAGTTTGGTAGTAGCCACAGATACGCAGTATTTT. This translates into CASSLVVATDTQYF. Extended through the reference TRBV28 and TRBJ2-3 proteins, this CDR3 yields the full variable domain: DVKVTQSSRYLVKRTGEKVFLECVQDMDHENMFWYRQDPGLGLRLIYFSYDVKMKEKGDIPEGYSVSREKKERFSLILESASTNQTSMYLCASSLVVATDTQYFGPGTRLTVL.